This is a list of T cell receptor beta chains from one sample in a study of blood T cell repertoires in COVID-19. Clones were read by immunoSEQ multiplex PCR, and TCRdb kept only the in-frame ones, dropping some. Of about 220,000 clones listed, about 85% are singletons. Input material: peripheral blood. Every receptor here comes from a woman aged 55-69 years who had recovered from COVID-19. Each CDR3 is given with its conserved first and last residue. The order of the fields is V gene, J gene, clone size, CDR3 length, D gene, CDR3 DNA, CDR3 protein. D genes are given only for firm matches. Only some rows state a clone size, as once, few, many or a class for expanded clones.

TRBV19	TRBJ2-1	.	14	TRBD2	TGTGCCACCGATAAGGCGGTAGCGGGGGGTGAGCAGTTCTTC	CATDKAVAGGEQFF
TRBV7-9	TRBJ1-5	.	13	TRBD1	TGTGCCAGCAGCACAGGGGGCAATCAGCCCCAGCATTTT	CASSTGGNQPQHF
TRBV5-1	TRBJ1-1	.	17	TRBD1	TGCGCCAGCAGCTACCTCCCCGTGGGACAGGTGAACACTGAAGCTTTCTTT	CASSYLPVGQVNTEAFF
TRBV24-1	TRBJ2-1	.	15	TRBD2	TGTGCCACCAGTGACCCAGGGACTAGCGGAGATGAGCAGTTCTTC	CATSDPGTSGDEQFF
TRBV14	TRBJ2-1	.	17	TRBD1	TGTGCCAGCAGCCCCCGGGACAGGGGGTTCCCCTACAATGAGCAGTTCTTC	CASSPRDRGFPYNEQFF
TRBV11-2	TRBJ1-2	.	13	.	TGTGCCAGCAGCATGAGAGGAGACTATGGCTACACCTTC	CASSMRGDYGYTF
TRBV5-6	TRBJ2-1	.	15	.	TGTGCCAGCAGCCGACACAACCTCTCCTACAATGAGCAGTTCTTC	CASSRHNLSYNEQFF
TRBV11-1	TRBJ1-3	once	16	.	TGTGCCAGCAGCTTAGCCCGCGGGACCAATGGAAACACCATATATTTT	CASSLARGTNGNTIYF
TRBV2	TRBJ1-5	.	15	TRBD1	TGTGCCAGCAGTTCCAGGGGGCTAAGAAATCAGCCCCAGCATTTT	CASSSRGLRNQPQHF
TRBV12-5	TRBJ1-2	.	17	.	TGTGCTAGTGGTCAGGGAGGGGGGGGCGTCCTTAACTATGGCTACACCTTC	CASGQGGGGVLNYGYTF
TRBV27	TRBJ2-1	.	15	.	TGTGCCACCGCCCTTAGGGGTACATGGGACAATGAGCAGTTCTTC	CATALRGTWDNEQFF
TRBV29-1	TRBJ2-2	.	13	TRBD1	TGCAGCACCGGACAGGGGGCCGCCGGGGAGCTGTTTTTT	CSTGQGAAGELFF
TRBV2	TRBJ2-1	.	19	TRBD2	TGTGCCAGCAGTGGCCCCCCGCGGGATCGCGGGAGCTCCTACAATGAGCAGTTCTTC	CASSGPPRDRGSSYNEQFF
TRBV20-1	TRBJ1-1	.	11	.	TGCAGTGCTAGGTTACCTCTGGCAGCTTTCTTT	CSARLPLAAFF
TRBV19	TRBJ1-1	.	15	.	TGTGCCAGTAGTACTGTGCGGGGGCGGGGTACTGAAGCTTTCTTT	CASSTVRGRGTEAFF
TRBV27	TRBJ2-3	once	15	TRBD2	TGTGCCAGCACCGTGGGGACTAGCGGGGGTAATACGCAGTATTTT	CASTVGTSGGNTQYF
TRBV19	TRBJ1-5	.	14	TRBD1	TGTGCCAGTAGTATAGGTACAGGGGAGCTGCCCCAGCATTTT	CASSIGTGELPQHF
TRBV14	TRBJ2-5	.	15	.	TGTGCCAGCAGCCAAGATCCCAGGCTACAAGAGACCCAGTACTTC	CASSQDPRLQETQYF
TRBV7-9	TRBJ1-2	.	14	.	TGTGCCAGCAGCCCGGGGGGGGGTTTTTATGGCTACACCTTC	CASSPGGGFYGYTF
TRBV2	TRBJ1-5	.	13	TRBD1	TGTGCCAGCGGGGACAGTAGCAATCAGCCCCAGCATTTT	CASGDSSNQPQHF
TRBV5-6	TRBJ2-3	.	19	TRBD2	TGTGCCAGCTCCAGCGGGGGGGCCAAACTTAGGTATAGCACAGATACGCAGTATTTT	CASSSGGAKLRYSTDTQYF
TRBV6-5	TRBJ2-6	.	14	TRBD1	TGTGCCAGCAGGAGGGGGCTTGGGGCCAACGTCCTGACTTTC	CASRRGLGANVLTF
TRBV20-1	TRBJ2-5	.	14	.	TGCAGTGCTAGTGGTGGGGGCTCCAAAGAGACCCAGTACTTC	CSASGGGSKETQYF
TRBV6-6	TRBJ1-6	.	20	TRBD1	TGTGCCAGCAGCCACTATTACAGGGGCCTCTCGAGCTCCTATAATTCACCCCTCCACTTT	CASSHYYRGLSSSYNSPLHF
TRBV9	TRBJ1-2	.	14	TRBD1	TGTGCCAGCAGCGCCCGGACAGGGGGTTATGGCTACACCTTC	CASSARTGGYGYTF
TRBV24-1	TRBJ1-2	.	14	TRBD1	TGTGCCCTAACCGGGCGACAGGGCAACTATGGCTACACCTTC	CALTGRQGNYGYTF
TRBV11-2	TRBJ2-2	.	18	TRBD2	TGTGCCAGCAGCTTAGTTTGGTTGGCGGGGGATTACACCGGGGAGCTGTTTTTT	CASSLVWLAGDYTGELFF
TRBV19	TRBJ2-2	few	16	.	TGTGCCAGTAGTATGGGAGCGGAGGTCAACACCGGGGAGCTGTTTTTT	CASSMGAEVNTGELFF
TRBV19	TRBJ2-1	.	18	TRBD2	TGTGCCAGTAGTATGCCACTCGGACTAGCGGGGGCCTCGGATGAGCAGTTCTTC	CASSMPLGLAGASDEQFF
TRBV3-1/TRBV3-2	TRBJ2-3	.	15	TRBD1	TGTGCCAGCAGCACTAGGACAGGGAGTACAGATACGCAGTATTTT	CASSTRTGSTDTQYF
TRBV6-2/TRBV6-3	TRBJ2-1	.	13	.	TGTGCCAGCAGTCGGACTGGCTCCAATGAGCAGTTCTTC	CASSRTGSNEQFF
TRBV5-1	TRBJ2-7	few	14	TRBD2	TGCGCCAGCAGCGTAGCGGGGAGCTCCTACGAGCAGTACTTC	CASSVAGSSYEQYF
TRBV11-3	TRBJ2-1	.	15	TRBD2	TGTGCCAGCAGCTTCTGGCGGGGGGACGACAATGAGCAGTTCTTC	CASSFWRGDDNEQFF
TRBV6-5	TRBJ1-5	.	13	TRBD1	TGTGCCAGCAGAGGGGGGACAGTCTCGTCCCAGCATTTT	CASRGGTVSSQHF
TRBV5-4	TRBJ1-2	.	16	.	TGTGCCAGCAGCCCCCCTGGGGGCGTCCCCTTGGGAGGCTACACCTTC	CASSPPGGVPLGGYTF
TRBV6-2/TRBV6-3	TRBJ1-5	.	14	.	TGTGCCAGCAGTTACTCGAGGAGGGATCAGCCCCAGCATTTT	CASSYSRRDQPQHF
TRBV6-5	TRBJ1-5	.	13	.	TGTGCCAGCAGTTACTCTTCCGAGCAGCCCCAGCATTTT	CASSYSSEQPQHF
TRBV5-5	TRBJ2-3	few	15	.	TGTGCCAGCAGCCCCGGGACACTCCCTCGCGGTACGCAGTATTTT	CASSPGTLPRGTQYF
TRBV5-5	TRBJ2-7	.	16	.	TGTGCCAGCAGCCCGAACTTAGCGGATAGCTCCTACGAGCAGTACTTC	CASSPNLADSSYEQYF